The 4 T cell receptor beta chains below come from one sample, sequenced in a study of blood T cell repertoires in COVID-19 (dated by TCRdb to 2018 to 2021). Receptor amplification or capture employed the immunoSEQ multiplex PCR assay. The immuneACCESS repertoire file appears here via TCRdb, limited to in-frame rearrangements. These files lack a portion of the clones; in checked studies, under half of the deficit traces to unresolved V genes, and the cause of the others is not known. Here the sample has approximately 200,000 clones; 86% occur a single time. Roughly 4% of the sample comes from the top ten. Sequenced: PBMCs or T cells enriched from blood (not recorded which). Every receptor here comes from a woman in her 30s who had been exposed to COVID-19.

The rearrangement links TRBV5-1 to TRBJ2-2; TRBD2 aligns across 12 bases. V trimming: 1 base; J trimming: 4 bases; junction bases outside the gene matches: 2. The germline gives CDR1 SGHRS, CDR2 YFSETQ. This CDR3 spans 16 amino acids. The CDR3 spells CASSLSLAGGTGELFF. The DNA of the CDR3 is TGCGCCAGCAGCTTGTCACTAGCGGGGGGCACCGGGGAGCTGTTTTTT.

The table lists this clone with a count of one. This sequence joins TRBV7-9 and TRBJ1-2; TRBD1 agrees at 7 bases. The CDR3 sequence is 16 residues long. Germline values: CDR1 SEHNR, CDR2 FQNEAQ (reference sequence). The J segment lost 3 bases and the V segment lost 3 bases, leaving 10 bases of the junction unmatched. CDR3 protein: CASSLAGGVWYYGYTF. In DNA form, the CDR3 reads TGTGCCAGCAGCTTGGCAGGGGGTGTTTGGTACTATGGCTACACCTTC.

The genes are TRBV5-1 and TRBJ1-4; 7 bases are a match to TRBD1. With V trimmed by 4 bases and J by 8 bases, 14 bases remained unmatched. From germline, CDR1 is SGHRS and CDR2 YFSETQ. This CDR3 contains 16 residues. CDR3 in amino acids: CASSPRTGQQGEKLFF. CDR3 sequence (DNA): TGCGCCAGCAGCCCGAGGACAGGCCAACAGGGGGAAAAACTGTTTTTT.

V and J are TRBV28 and TRBJ2-1, with a weak D call TRBD2 (6 bases). V lost 2 bases to trimming and J lost 9 bases, with 17 bases between them. CDR3 length: 15 amino acids. Germline lookup yields CDR1 MDHEN and CDR2 SYDVKM. The CDR3 nucleotides read TGTGCCAGCAGTTTAGGGACTCTCATTTGGAGTGAGCAGTTCTTC. This gives the protein CASSLGTLIWSEQFF. Looking up the rest from reference TRBV28 and TRBJ2-1 gives the full variable domain: DVKVTQSSRYLVKRTGEKVFLECVQDMDHENMFWYRQDPGLGLRLIYFSYDVKMKEKGDIPEGYSVSREKKERFSLILESASTNQTSMYLCASSLGTLIWSEQFFGPGTRLTVL.